What follows describes a single T cell receptor (beta chain). Here immunoSEQ multiplex PCR was the method, and the copy in TCRdb shows in-frame clones only, minus some. Of 10,000 or so clones detected, over 65% appear once; the ten largest clones hold 21%. This record belongs to a study of CD4+ T cells in melanoma. The CDR3 sequence is 14 residues long. V trimming: 3 bases; J trimming: 5 bases; junction bases outside the gene matches: 4. Germline V gene lookup returns CDR1 SGDLS and CDR2 YYNGEE. What was sequenced was cells from a culture (not recorded whether cultured in vitro). The rearrangement joins TRBV9 to TRBJ1-2; 10 nucleotides match TRBD1. The receptor's source is a human donor with melanoma. This chain's CDR3 is CASSGGQGVYGYTF. The DNA for the CDR3 is TGTGCCAGCAGCGGCGGACAGGGGGTATATGGCTACACCTTC. The entire variable domain, with the rest obtained from reference TRBV9 and TRBJ1-2, is as follows: DSGVTQTPKHLITATGQRVTLRCSPRSGDLSVYWYQQSLDQGLQFLIQYYNGEERAKGNILERFSAQQFPDLHSELNLSSLELGDSALYFCASSGGQGVYGYTFGSGTRLTVV.